One sample yielded the 15 T cell receptor beta chains listed below, sequenced in a study of blood T cell repertoires in COVID-19. TCRdb keeps only in-frame clones here, not all; method: immunoSEQ multiplex PCR. The sample consists of about 300,000 clones, roughly 85% of them appearing once. The sample comprised PBMCs or T cells enriched from blood (not recorded which). These receptors all come from a woman aged 25 to 45 who had recovered from COVID-19.

Here the CDR3 reads CASSYYGTNEKLFF. CDR3 bases: TGTGCCAGCAGTTACTACGGAACTAATGAAAAACTGTTTTTT. V usage is TRBV6-6 and J usage is TRBJ1-4; D gene ambiguous. The CDR3 covers 14 residues. V shed 1 base and J shed 1 base, with 4 bases lying between them. Germline V gives CDR1 MNHNY, CDR2 SVGAGI (reference sequence).

The V gene is TRBV9, the J gene TRBJ2-1, with 9 nucleotides matching TRBD2. Germline lookup yields CDR1 SGDLS and CDR2 YYNGEE. This CDR3 contains 15 residues. The junction had 12 bases not matched to a gene; V was cut back by 4 bases and J by 10 bases. CDR3 loop: CASSPQAGGPPEQFF. The CDR3, as DNA: TGTGCCAGCAGCCCCCAGGCGGGGGGGCCTCCCGAGCAGTTCTTC.

This rearrangement joins TRBV6-1 to TRBJ1-3; no definite D call. There are 14 residues in the CDR3. The germline V gene encodes CDR1 MNHNS and CDR2 SASEGT. Trimming shortened V by 3 bases and J by 0 bases, and 6 bases separated the two germline ends. CDR3 nucleotides: TGTGCCAGCAGTGAGCGGCTCTCTGGAAACACCATATATTTT. Its protein is CASSERLSGNTIYF.

The rearrangement links TRBV12-5 to TRBJ1-5; 8 nucleotides line up with TRBD1. The length of the CDR3 is 19 residues. The V and J ends lost 2 bases and 3 bases, in that order; junction bases with no gene match: 15. CDR1 is LGHNT, CDR2 FRNRAP, per germline. CDR3 protein: CASGLTHSTGGGNNQPQHF. CDR3 coding DNA: TGTGCTAGTGGTTTGACCCACTCAACAGGGGGAGGAAACAATCAGCCCCAGCATTTT. The full variable domain, its missing parts supplied by reference TRBV12-5 and TRBJ1-5, is DARVTQTPRHKVTEMGQEVTMRCQPILGHNTVFWYRQTMMQGLELLAYFRNRAPLDDSGMPKDRFSAEMPDATLATLKIQPSEPRDSAVYFCASGLTHSTGGGNNQPQHFGDGTRLSIL.

V is TRBV5-1 and J is TRBJ2-5; TRBD2 is a possible D gene (5 bases). Germline loops: CDR1 SGHRS, CDR2 YFSETQ. V was cut by 1 base and J by 5 bases, with 12 bases left in between. This CDR3 comprises 14 residues. The CDR3 DNA is TGCGCCAGCAGCTTGTTGCCGCCGGGGGAGACCCAGTACTTC. This sequence encodes CASSLLPPGETQYF.

The rearrangement uses TRBV6-5 and TRBJ1-2, with 7 positions matching TRBD1. This CDR3 has 12 residues. V gave up 5 bases and J gave up 5 bases; unmatched junction bases: 2. Germline V gives CDR1 MNHEY, CDR2 SVGAGI. The CDR3 sequence: CASSRTGYGYTF. As DNA, the CDR3 is TGTGCCAGCAGTAGGACAGGTTATGGCTACACCTTC.

The chain employs TRBV5-1 and TRBJ1-3, with 9 bases fitting TRBD1. In germline, CDR1 is SGHRS, CDR2 YFSETQ. The trim removed 4 bases at V and 0 bases at J, leaving 5 bases unmatched. The CDR3 extends over 16 amino acids. The CDR3 reads CASSRGQGVSGNTIYF. CDR3 nucleotides: TGCGCCAGCAGCAGGGGACAGGGCGTCTCTGGAAACACCATATATTTT.

This chain links TRBV5-4 with TRBJ1-4, with 8 bases identical to TRBD1. Trimming at V came to 0 bases and at J to 7 bases, leaving 8 bases not matched to a gene. The CDR3 is 16 amino acids. The V gene's germline CDR1 is SGHNT and CDR2 YYREEE (reference sequence). The CDR3 DNA reads TGTGCCAGCAGCTTGGCCCTAGACAGGGGAACTGAAAAACTGTTTTTT. Residues: CASSLALDRGTEKLFF.

CDR3 sequence: CASGGGRNEQYF. CDR3 in DNA: TGTGCCAGCGGGGGGGGCCGCAACGAGCAGTACTTC. The chain links TRBV11-2 to TRBJ2-7, with D tentatively TRBD2 (7 bases). CDR3 length equals 12 residues. Germline CDR1 and CDR2: SGHAT and FQNNGV. V was trimmed by 8 bases and J by 5 bases, leaving 13 bases between them.

The chain links TRBV6-4 to TRBJ1-5, with TRBD1 as a possible D gene (5 bases). Germline CDR1 reads MRHNA; CDR2 reads SNTAGT. Trimming stripped 3 bases from V and 2 bases from J, with 8 bases between. This CDR3 is 14 amino acids long. DNA for the CDR3: TGTGCCAGCAGTGAGGGAGGGGGCAATCAGCCCCAGCATTTT. Translated: CASSEGGGNQPQHF.

The V call is TRBV27, the J call TRBJ1-1; D call uncertain. Deletions cut 7 bases from V and 2 bases from J, with 11 bases between. This CDR3 region has 13 residues. In germline, CDR1 is MNHEY, CDR2 SMNVEV (reference sequence). In DNA, the CDR3 is TGTGCCAGCACCCAGAGGGCCAACACTGAAGCTTTCTTT. It specifies CASTQRANTEAFF.

This rearrangement joins TRBV5-1 to TRBJ2-5, with a weak D call TRBD1 (6 bases). Per germline, CDR1 SGHRS and CDR2 YFSETQ. This CDR3 region has 14 residues. The V gene lost 0 bases and the J gene lost 5 bases, with 11 bases spanning the gap. The CDR3 is CASSLAGQLETQYF. In nucleotides, the CDR3 is TGCGCCAGCAGCTTGGCTGGACAGTTGGAGACCCAGTACTTC.

This chain joins TRBV2 and TRBJ2-2, with D hard to call. This CDR3 is built from 11 residues. The V and J ends lost 7 bases and 7 bases respectively, with 7 bases between them. The germline V gene encodes CDR1 SNHLY and CDR2 FYNNEI. CDR3 sequence (DNA): TGTGCCAGCACCCAGGTCGGGGAGCTGTTTTTT. Amino acids: CASTQVGELFF.

This rearrangement joins TRBV6-5 to TRBJ1-5, with 12 positions matching TRBD1. CDR1 and CDR2 from the germline V gene are MNHEY and SVGAGI. CDR3 size: 14 residues. The V and J ends lost 5 bases and 5 bases, in that order; junction bases with no gene match: 1. This CDR3 is CASSRDRGHQPQHF. DNA of the CDR3: TGTGCCAGCAGTCGGGACAGGGGGCATCAGCCCCAGCATTTT.

This chain connects TRBV18 to TRBJ2-3; 7 bases line up with TRBD1. This CDR3 comprises 15 residues. V lost 3 bases to trimming and J lost 3 bases; unmatched junction nucleotides: 6. Germline values: CDR1 KGHSH, CDR2 LQKENI. In DNA form, the CDR3 reads TGTGCCAGCTCACCCGGGACAGCTCCTACAGATACGCAGTATTTT. It specifies CASSPGTAPTDTQYF.